Presented here are 14 T cell receptor beta chains from one specimen sequenced in a study of blood T cell repertoires in COVID-19. Sequencing was performed with immunoSEQ multiplex PCR; in TCRdb, only in-frame clones are kept and a portion is missing. The sample carries about 140,000 clones, approximately 84% recorded once. The specimen was peripheral blood. Receptors originate from a woman aged 55-69 years with acute or convalescent COVID-19.

V and J are TRBV3-1 (or the pseudogene TRBV3-2) and TRBJ2-7, with 10 bases aligning to TRBD1. The ends lost 5 bases at V and 4 bases at J; junction bases unmatched: 5. CDR1 is LGHDT and CDR2 is YNNKEL in the germline V gene (reference sequence). This CDR3 region has 14 residues. The CDR3 nucleotides are TGTGCCAGCAGCTATAGGACAGGGGGGTACGAGCAGTACTTC. Protein product: CASSYRTGGYEQYF.

The chain employs TRBV18 and TRBJ2-7; 11 bases are a match to TRBD1. The CDR3 consists of 18 residues. Germline trimming cut 2 bases from V and 5 bases from J; bases unmatched to any gene: 14. CDR1 and CDR2 (germline): KGHSH, LQKENI. Here the CDR3 reads CASSPTPELGTGGDEQYF. In DNA, the CDR3 is TGTGCCAGCTCACCAACGCCTGAGCTAGGGACAGGGGGAGACGAGCAGTACTTC.

The chain couples TRBV30 to TRBJ1-4; D might be TRBD1 (6 bases). In germline, CDR1 is GTSNPN, CDR2 SVGIG (reference sequence). Trimming removed 3 bases at V and 3 bases at J, with 14 bases between. This CDR3 region has 15 residues. The CDR3: CAWSSGVGANEKLFF. As DNA, the CDR3 is TGTGCCTGGAGCTCAGGGGTAGGGGCTAATGAAAAACTGTTTTTT. The whole variable domain, remainder taken from reference TRBV30 and TRBJ1-4, is SQTIHQWPATLVQPVGSPLSLECTVEGTSNPNLYWYRQAAGRGLQLLFYSVGIGQISSEVPQNLSASRPQDRQFILSSKKLLLSDSGFYLCAWSSGVGANEKLFFGSGTQLSVL.

The gene calls are TRBV18 and TRBJ1-5, with TRBD1 as a possible D gene (6 bases). CDR3 size: 13 residues. V lost 6 bases and J lost 5, with 11 bases in between. Germline V CDR1 and CDR2: KGHSH, LQKENI. CDR3 region: CASSREGDQPQHF. DNA for the CDR3: TGTGCCAGCTCCCGGGAGGGGGATCAGCCCCAGCATTTT.

This clone is a singleton in its sample. The gene calls are TRBV12-3 or TRBV12-4 and TRBJ2-3; D unclear. The CDR3 runs 13 residues. V was clipped by 3 bases and J by 1 base, with 5 bases between them. The CDR3 spells CASSFRGTDTQYF. CDR3 in DNA: TGTGCCAGCAGTTTTCGGGGCACAGATACGCAGTATTTT.

This sequence joins TRBV28 and TRBJ2-1, with a tentative D call TRBD2 (10 bases). V was trimmed by 2 bases and J by 10 bases, leaving 45 bases between them. The length of the CDR3 is 24 residues. CDR1 is MDHEN, CDR2 SYDVKM, per germline. CDR3 sequence reads: CASSLRLPGQGKELEREGLEEQFF. In DNA, the CDR3 is TGTGCCAGCAGTTTACGGCTACCGGGACAGGGAAAAGAATTAGAGCGGGAGGGCCTTGAGGAGCAGTTCTTC.

This clone has only a few counts. The V gene is TRBV11-3, the J gene TRBJ1-6; D remains ambiguous. Trimming took 5 bases from V and 9 from J, leaving 11 bases between them. CDR1 SGHNT and CDR2 YENEEA come from the germline V gene. The CDR3 has 13 residues. In nucleotides, the CDR3 is TGTGCCAGCAGCACCGACATGAGTTCACCCCTCCACTTT. This encodes CASSTDMSSPLHF.

The V call is TRBV24-1, the J call TRBJ2-7; 8 bases map to TRBD1. The CDR3 loop spans 16 amino acids. CDR1 KGHDR and CDR2 SFDVKD come from the germline V gene. The J segment lost 0 bases and the V segment lost 4 bases, leaving 7 bases of the junction unmatched. CDR3 coding DNA: TGTGCCACCAGTGAGCCCGGGACAGGAAGCTCCTACGAGCAGTACTTC. This gives the protein CATSEPGTGSSYEQYF.

CDR3 loop: CASSDEGARGYTF. CDR3 in DNA: TGTGCCAGCAGTGACGAGGGGGCAAGAGGCTACACCTTC. The chain is built from TRBV25-1 and TRBJ1-2; 7 nucleotides agree with TRBD1. Germline V lookup: CDR1 MGHDK, CDR2 SYGVNS. CDR3 length equals 13 residues. V gave up 3 bases and J gave up 8 bases; unmatched junction bases: 6.

The CDR3 region is CAGWRADSEQFF. The DNA of the CDR3 is TGTGCAGGGTGGCGGGCCGATAGTGAGCAGTTCTTC. The chain links TRBV30 to TRBJ2-1; a weak D match, TRBD2 (5 bases). The CDR3 covers 12 residues. Germline-derived CDR1 and CDR2 are GTSNPN and SVGIG (reference sequence). The full variable domain, in which reference TRBV30 and TRBJ2-1 provide the parts outside the CDR3, is SQTIHQWPATLVQPVGSPLSLECTVEGTSNPNLYWYRQAAGRGLQLLFYSVGIGQISSEVPQNLSASRPQDRQFILSSKKLLLSDSGFYLCAGWRADSEQFFGPGTRLTVL.

The CDR3 loop is CASTPLGVTSVRFF. Here the CDR3 DNA reads TGTGCCAGCACCCCCTTGGGGGTGACTAGTGTACGGTTCTTC. The chain has TRBV28 and TRBJ2-1; the D gene is possibly TRBD2 (6 bases). V was pared by 7 bases and J by 15 bases, with 25 bases between. Per the germline V gene, CDR1 is MDHEN and CDR2 is SYDVKM. CDR3 length: 14 amino acids.

The chain joins TRBV12-3 or TRBV12-4 to TRBJ1-2, with a tentative D call TRBD1 (6 bases). Trimming removed 5 bases at V and 8 bases at J, with 12 bases between. The CDR3 sequence is 12 residues long. CDR3 nucleotides: TGTGCCAGCAGTATACTACAGGGAGGCTACACCTTC. As protein: CASSILQGGYTF.

This sequence joins TRBV2 and TRBJ1-3; D uncertain. The CDR3 spans 13 residues. CDR1 and CDR2 (germline): SNHLY, FYNNEI. V was clipped by 3 bases and J by 3 bases, with 6 bases between them. The CDR3 here is CASSEVGGNTIYF. CDR3 sequence (DNA): TGTGCCAGCAGTGAGGTCGGTGGAAACACCATATATTTT.

The chain uses TRBV25-1 and TRBJ1-2; 9 nucleotides align to TRBD1. The V and J ends lost 4 bases and 7 bases, in that order; junction bases with no gene match: 7. Germline values: CDR1 MGHDK, CDR2 SYGVNS. There are 14 residues in the CDR3. The CDR3 protein is CASSAFGQGFGYTF. The DNA for the CDR3 is TGTGCCAGCAGTGCCTTCGGACAGGGGTTTGGCTACACCTTC.